The 10 T cell receptor beta chains given below trace back to one sample, sequenced in a study of breast tumors, draining lymph nodes, adjacent tissues. TCRdb re-called the multiplex PCR reads through MiXCR, storing one row per CDR3 protein. The sample shows about 100,000 distinct CDR3 sequences, 21% of them seen only once. The lymph nodes were axillary draining lymph nodes from breast cancer patients. The sample consisted of axillary lymph node tissue. The source is a female donor with breast cancer. Some clones in this sample may be carry-over from other donors' samples.

On this clonotype itself: The conserved closing phenylalanine or tryptophan is absent in this CDR3, likely reflecting a read error. The V call is TRBV3-1, the J call TRBJ2-7; the D gene is possibly TRBD2 (7 bases). Germline V gene data show CDR1 as LGHDT and CDR2 as YNNKEL (reference sequence). The CDR3 is 14 amino acids. Trimming removed 4 bases from V and 4 bases from J, with 14 bases in between. CDR3 coding DNA: TGTGCCAGCAGCCTTCCGGGGGGACATTACGAGCAGTACCTC. This encodes CASSLPGGHYEQYL.

This clonotype appeared many times. This chain uses TRBV18 with TRBJ2-7; TRBD1 aligns across 11 bases. V lost 3 bases and J lost 4; bases outside the gene matches: 2. Germline values: CDR1 KGHSH, CDR2 LQKENI. The length of the CDR3 is 14 residues. The CDR3 reads CASSPGQGAYEQYF. For the CDR3, the DNA is TGTGCCAGCTCACCTGGACAGGGGGCTTACGAGCAGTACTTC.

This clonotype was counted many times. The J gene is TRBJ2-3, the V gene TRBV20-1, with D unresolved. Germline CDR1 DFQATT, CDR2 SNEGSKA (reference sequence). Trimming left V 3 bases short and J 2 bases short, with 9 bases between. The CDR3 has 13 residues. CDR3 in DNA: TGCAGTGCTAGGGCCCCATTCACAGATACGCAGTATTTT. Residues: CSARAPFTDTQYF.

This clonotype has at least ten counts. The chain employs TRBV10-3 and TRBJ1-5; no clear D gene. In germline, CDR1 is ENHRY, CDR2 SYGVKD. The V gene lost 3 bases and the J gene lost 2 bases, with 11 bases spanning the gap. This CDR3 is 15 amino acids long. The CDR3 spells CAISEEGGRNQPQHF. The CDR3 region has the DNA TGTGCCATCAGTGAAGAGGGAGGGCGCAATCAGCCCCAGCATTTT.

The gene calls are TRBV3-1 and TRBJ1-5; D remains unclear. Trimming left V 0 bases short and J 4 bases short, with 4 bases between. CDR1 LGHDT and CDR2 YNNKEL come from the germline V gene (reference sequence). The CDR3 spans 13 residues. CDR3 bases: TGTGCCAGCAGCCAAGATTTTAATCAGCCCCAGCATTTT. Encoded protein: CASSQDFNQPQHF.

This chain connects TRBV7-3 to TRBJ1-1, with unresolved D. In germline, CDR1 is SGHTA, CDR2 FQGTGA. The ends were cut back, 5 bases at V and 1 base at J, with 11 bases in the middle. The CDR3 has 14 amino acids. The DNA for the CDR3 is TGTGCCAGCAGCGCAGACGGACCGAACACTGAAGCTTTCTTT. This encodes CASSADGPNTEAFF.

This clonotype was observed a few times. The chain couples TRBV27 to TRBJ2-1; TRBD2 agrees at 10 bases. From germline, CDR1 is MNHEY and CDR2 SMNVEV (reference sequence). Trimming cost V 0 bases and J 8 bases; bases outside gene matches: 7. This CDR3 is 16 amino acids long. CDR3 amino acids: CASSLSASGSRDEQFF. CDR3 in DNA: TGTGCCAGCAGTTTATCGGCTAGCGGGAGTCGGGATGAGCAGTTCTTC.

V usage is TRBV6-1 and J usage is TRBJ2-3; 7 bases line up with TRBD2. CDR3 length: 16 residues. The V and J ends lost 1 base and 6 bases, in that order; junction bases with no gene match: 10. CDR1 and CDR2 from the germline V gene are MNHNS and SASEGT. CDR3 residues: CASSEVGREWADTQYF. The CDR3, as DNA: TGTGCCAGCAGTGAAGTGGGGCGGGAGTGGGCGGATACGCAGTATTTT.

This clonotype was picked up many times. This chain uses TRBV20-1 with TRBJ2-7; tentatively, D is TRBD2 (6 bases). This CDR3 comprises 13 residues. Germline assignment: CDR1 DFQATT and CDR2 SNEGSKA (reference sequence). V lost 6 bases and J lost 5, with 17 bases in between. The CDR3 here is CSAGGGPNHEQYF. In DNA, the CDR3 is TGCAGTGCCGGCGGAGGGCCGAATCACGAGCAGTACTTC.

This clonotype was seen at least ten times. This sequence joins TRBV4-1 and TRBJ2-7; 13 bases align to TRBD2. The CDR3 is made up of 15 amino acids. Per germline, CDR1 MGHRA and CDR2 YSYEKL. J lost 3 bases, V lost 4 bases, and 3 bases had no gene match. This chain's CDR3 is CASSRLAGGVYEQYF. DNA for the CDR3: TGCGCCAGCAGCCGACTAGCGGGGGGTGTCTACGAGCAGTACTTC.